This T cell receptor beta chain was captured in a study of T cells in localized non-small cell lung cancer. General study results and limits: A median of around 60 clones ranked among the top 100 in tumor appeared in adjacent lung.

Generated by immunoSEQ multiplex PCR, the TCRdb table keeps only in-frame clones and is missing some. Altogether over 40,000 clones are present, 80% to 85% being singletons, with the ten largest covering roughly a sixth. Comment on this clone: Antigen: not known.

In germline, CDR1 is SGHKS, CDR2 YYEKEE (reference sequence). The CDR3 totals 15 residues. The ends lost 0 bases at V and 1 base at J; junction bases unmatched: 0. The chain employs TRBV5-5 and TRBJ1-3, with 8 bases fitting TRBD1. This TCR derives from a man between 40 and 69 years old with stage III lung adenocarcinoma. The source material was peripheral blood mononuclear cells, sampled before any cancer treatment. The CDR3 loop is CASSLGTGSGNTIYF. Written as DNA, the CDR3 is TGTGCCAGCAGCTTGGGGACAGGGTCTGGAAACACCATATATTTT.